This T cell receptor beta chain was sequenced in a study of blood T cells in healthy people across ages. Study-level findings and limits: Because donor CMV status was unknown, expanded clonotype changes were possibly confounded. A strong correlation was seen between TCR beta diversity and naive T cell percentage.

Using a J-beta primer mix together with a sample-barcoded 5' primer, a second PCR was run for 7 to 11 cycles. TCRdb ran MiXCR on the 5' RACE reads and lists one entry per CDR3 protein. Among 550,000 to 750,000 distinct CDR3 sequences, under 25% were seen once, and the ten largest hold around 3.4%. The V gene's germline CDR1 is SQVTM and CDR2 ANQGSEA. The CDR3 contains 12 residues. J lost 3 bases, V lost 7 bases, and 1 base had no gene match. In its sample, this clonotype was seen a few times. Its target is unknown. Healthy Caucasian individuals from Russia aged about 6 to 100 were enrolled as donors. The extraction recovered at least 5 micrograms of total RNA per sample.

This TCR derives from a man in his 70s in good health. Sequenced sample: blood. The genes are TRBV29-1 and TRBJ2-2, with TRBD2 matching 8 bases. The CDR3 loop reads CSATSDTGELFF. CDR3 DNA sequence: TGCAGCGCGACTAGCGACACCGGGGAGCTGTTTTTT.